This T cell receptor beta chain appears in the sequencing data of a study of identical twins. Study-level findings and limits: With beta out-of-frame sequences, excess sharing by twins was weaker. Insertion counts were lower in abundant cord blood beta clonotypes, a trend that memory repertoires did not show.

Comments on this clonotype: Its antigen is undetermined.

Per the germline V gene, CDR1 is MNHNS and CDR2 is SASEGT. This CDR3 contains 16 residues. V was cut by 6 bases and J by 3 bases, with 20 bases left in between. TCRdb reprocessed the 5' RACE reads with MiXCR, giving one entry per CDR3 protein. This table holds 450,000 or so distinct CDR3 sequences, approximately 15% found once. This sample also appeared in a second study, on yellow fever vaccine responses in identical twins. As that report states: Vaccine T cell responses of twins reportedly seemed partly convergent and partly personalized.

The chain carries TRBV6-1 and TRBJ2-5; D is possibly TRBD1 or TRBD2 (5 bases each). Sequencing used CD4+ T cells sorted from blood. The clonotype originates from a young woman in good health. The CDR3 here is CASRLRASGQKETQYF. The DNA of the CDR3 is TGTGCCAGCAGACTCCGGGCGAGCGGACAAAAAGAGACCCAGTACTTC.